This record looks at one T cell receptor (beta chain) sequence and its context. The antigen is undetermined. Primers: 60 Vbeta forward and 13 Jbeta reverse. Per the original methods: An analysis performed later counted 74 million or so unique TCR beta chains (roughly 11 million of them shared). Sequencing was performed with immunoSEQ multiplex PCR; in TCRdb, only in-frame clones are kept and a portion is missing. V and J calls and clone size are copied from that table; D and trimming were computed from the DNA. The repertoire consists of about 140,000 clones, with roughly 80% occurring once and the leading ten covering about 5%. This sample is drawn from a study of cytomegalovirus exposure and HLA in healthy donors. The CDR3 is 11 amino acids. The germline gives CDR1 GTSNPN, CDR2 SVGIG (reference sequence). The germline V and J ends were trimmed by 2 bases and 4 bases, with 6 bases remaining between them.

General study results and limits: Investigators reported approximately 150 TCR beta chains as tied to cytomegalovirus. For most TCR beta V segments, an earlier analysis put the productive rate at about 87% or about 30% of the time.

Sample: PBMCs. The V and J genes are TRBV30 and TRBJ2-7; D is unclear. This receptor was taken from a male donor in good health and CMV-seronegative. The CDR3 region is CAWSTTYEQYF. CDR3 nucleotides: TGTGCCTGGAGTACAACATACGAGCAGTACTTC.